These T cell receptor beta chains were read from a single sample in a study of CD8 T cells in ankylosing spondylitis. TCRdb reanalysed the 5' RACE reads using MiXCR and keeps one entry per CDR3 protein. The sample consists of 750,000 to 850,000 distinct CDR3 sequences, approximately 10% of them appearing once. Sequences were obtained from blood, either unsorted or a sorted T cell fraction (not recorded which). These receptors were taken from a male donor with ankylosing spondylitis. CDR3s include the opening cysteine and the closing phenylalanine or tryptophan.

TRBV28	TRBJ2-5	CASSSTGLAEETQYF
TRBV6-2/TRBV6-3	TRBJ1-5	CASSRERVSNQPQHF
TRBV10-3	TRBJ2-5	CASSSGVGETQYF
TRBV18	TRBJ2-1	CASSPVQRRGINNEQFF
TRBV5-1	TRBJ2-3	CASSPGERESTDTQYF
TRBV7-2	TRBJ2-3	CASSYPVTDTQYF
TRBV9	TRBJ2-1	CASSVTSGSFSGSYNEQFF
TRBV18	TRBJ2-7	CASSPDMRGEQYF
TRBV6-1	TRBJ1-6	CASSEAQSTNSPLHF
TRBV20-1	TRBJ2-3	CSAPKREGTDTQYF
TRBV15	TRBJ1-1	CATSRAPRAEAFF
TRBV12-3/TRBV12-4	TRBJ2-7	CASSSHWGLGEQYF
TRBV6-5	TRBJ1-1	CASSYSGENTEAFF
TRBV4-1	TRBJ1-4	CASSQDRNDWINEKLFF
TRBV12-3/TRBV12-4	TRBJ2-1	CASAPYNEQFF
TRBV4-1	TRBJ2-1	CASSQDWTGNYNEQFF
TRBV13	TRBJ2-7	CASTLAGTYEQYF
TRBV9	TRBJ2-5	CASSPGTSGRSETQYF
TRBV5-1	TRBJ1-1	CASSVGPLGNTEAFF
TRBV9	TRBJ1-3	CASSVRLGNTIYF
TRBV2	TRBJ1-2	CASSAQRSYGYTF
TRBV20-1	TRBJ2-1	CSAIRQREQFF
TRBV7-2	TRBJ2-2	CASSFEGRRGELFF
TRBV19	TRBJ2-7	CASSISSPGTYEQYF
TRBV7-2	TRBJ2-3	CASSLAPGHEGDTQYF
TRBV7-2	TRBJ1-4	CASSLDLRGEKLFF
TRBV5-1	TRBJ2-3	CASSFDREGTQYF
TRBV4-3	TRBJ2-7	CASSLTTGDEQYF
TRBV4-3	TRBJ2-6	CASSPSRGANVLTF
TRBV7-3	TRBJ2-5	CASSLDGVSETQYF
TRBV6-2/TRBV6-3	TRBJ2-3	CASSFRLAGQGDTQYF
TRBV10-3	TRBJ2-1	CAITSSSGSGEQFF
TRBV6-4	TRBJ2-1	CASSRRGAGVMDEQFF
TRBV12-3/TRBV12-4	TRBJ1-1	CASSPTDGAEAFF
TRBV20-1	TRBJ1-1	CSANPHRGRPPYTEAFF
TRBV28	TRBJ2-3	CASSLGGHTQYF
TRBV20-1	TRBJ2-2	CSASRPGTGELFF
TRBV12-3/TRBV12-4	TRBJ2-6	CASSSLPGNSGANVLTF
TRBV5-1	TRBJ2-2	CASSVPNGNTGELFF
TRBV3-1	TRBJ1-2	CASSQERGTGSGYTF
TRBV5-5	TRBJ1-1	CASSLGPVGTEAFF
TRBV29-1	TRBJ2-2	CSVVRGYTGELFF
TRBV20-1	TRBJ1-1	CSAAKTITGNTEAFF
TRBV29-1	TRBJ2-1	CSGRTGYNEQFF
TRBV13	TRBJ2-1	CASRILQRDEQFF
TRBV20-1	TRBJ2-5	CSARVPGGALGTQYF
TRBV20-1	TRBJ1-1	CSARDLIGHTEAFF
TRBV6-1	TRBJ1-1	CASTRDAGANTEAFF
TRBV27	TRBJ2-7	CASSLFSGRAYEQYF
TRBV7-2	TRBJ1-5	CASSSRDRNQPQHF
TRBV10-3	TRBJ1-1	CAISEDGGRAEAFF
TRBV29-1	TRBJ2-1	CSVLGAQYNEQFF